These T cell receptor beta chains were read from a single sample in a study of Ad26.COV2.S vaccination and SARS-CoV-2 variants. Libraries were prepared by immunoSEQ multiplex PCR; TCRdb keeps only in-frame clonotypes and omits some of them. Of approximately 300,000 clones listed, over 80% are singletons. The material sequenced was peripheral blood, taken in a trial of Ad26.COV2.S vaccine versus placebo. The receptors were gathered from a person aged 18 to 59 who received the Ad26.COV2.S COVID-19 vaccine or a placebo. Both conserved end residues are part of each CDR3. A D gene is named only where the DNA matches it firmly. Rows give clone size only sometimes, using once, few, many, or a class for an expanded clone.

D gene | clone size | J gene | V gene | CDR3 protein | CDR3 DNA
- | - | TRBJ1-5 | TRBV7-8 | CASSLAGGAGQPQHF | TGTGCCAGCAGCTTAGCGGGGGGGGCAGGGCAGCCCCAGCATTTT
- | - | TRBJ1-1 | TRBV18 | CASSPPGPGEAFF | TGTGCCAGCTCACCACCGGGCCCAGGTGAAGCTTTCTTT
- | - | TRBJ1-5 | TRBV5-8 | CASSFSGGNQPQHF | TGTGCCAGCAGCTTCTCAGGGGGCAATCAGCCCCAGCATTTT
- | few | TRBJ2-7 | TRBV4-1 | CASSYGWFDEQYF | TGCGCCAGCAGTTATGGATGGTTTGACGAGCAGTACTTC
TRBD2 | - | TRBJ2-7 | TRBV28 | CASSLAGGNYEQYF | TGTGCCAGCAGTTTAGCGGGGGGCAACTACGAGCAGTACTTC
TRBD1 | - | TRBJ2-3 | TRBV10-2 | CASNRGPGDTQYF | TGCGCCAGCAACAGGGGACCCGGAGATACGCAGTATTTT
- | - | TRBJ1-6 | TRBV3-1/TRBV3-2 | CASSQYGWAALNSPLHF | TGTGCCAGCAGCCAATATGGTTGGGCAGCTCTTAATTCACCCCTCCACTTT
TRBD1 | - | TRBJ2-3 | TRBV11-3 | CASSLGQGGDTQYF | TGTGCCAGCAGCTTGGGACAGGGTGGAGATACGCAGTATTTT
- | - | TRBJ2-5 | TRBV19 | CASSPGSRNDPKETQYF | TGTGCCAGTAGCCCTGGGTCCAGGAACGACCCCAAGGAGACCCAGTACTTC
- | - | TRBJ2-7 | TRBV11-2 | CASTDRDGSYEQYF | TGTGCCAGCACAGACCGGGACGGATCCTACGAGCAGTACTTC
- | - | TRBJ2-5 | TRBV4-1 | CASSQVGVETQYF | TGCGCCAGCAGCCAAGTAGGCGTAGAGACCCAGTACTTC
TRBD2 | - | TRBJ2-5 | TRBV11-2 | CASSLGGTSGETQYF | TGTGCCAGCAGCTTAGGGGGGACTAGCGGGGAGACCCAGTACTTC
- | once | TRBJ2-3 | TRBV7-2 | CASSLPRRDSTDTQYF | TGTGCCAGCAGCTTACCGCGGAGAGACAGCACAGATACGCAGTATTTT
- | - | TRBJ1-2 | TRBV7-8 | CASSTRGSNYGYTF | TGTGCCAGCAGCACCCGAGGCAGTAACTATGGCTACACCTTC
- | - | TRBJ2-3 | TRBV28 | CASSLTSGSTDTQYF | TGTGCCAGCAGTTTGACCAGCGGAAGCACAGATACGCAGTATTTT
TRBD1 | - | TRBJ2-2 | TRBV11-2 | CASSLVRQGDTGELFF | TGTGCCAGCAGCTTAGTCCGACAGGGAGACACCGGGGAGCTGTTTTTT
TRBD1 | - | TRBJ1-1 | TRBV7-9 | CASSPRQGEANTEAFF | TGTGCCAGCAGCCCACGACAGGGAGAAGCGAACACTGAAGCTTTCTTT
- | - | TRBJ1-1 | TRBV4-2 | CASSQAGQFTEAFF | TGTGCCAGCAGCCAGGCCGGACAGTTCACTGAAGCTTTCTTT
- | - | TRBJ1-5 | TRBV27 | CASSATMGHQPQHF | TGTGCCAGCAGTGCGACTATGGGACATCAGCCCCAGCATTTT
TRBD1 | - | TRBJ2-1 | TRBV2 | CASSKDRGALGQFF | TGTGCCAGCAGTAAGGACAGGGGGGCGCTTGGGCAGTTCTTC
- | once | TRBJ2-2 | TRBV15 | CATSRDQGPVGGELFF | TGTGCCACCAGCAGAGATCAGGGCCCCGTCGGCGGGGAGCTGTTTTTT
- | few | TRBJ1-2 | TRBV9 | CASSPSGVDYGYTF | TGTGCCAGCAGCCCTAGCGGGGTGGACTATGGCTACACCTTC
- | - | TRBJ2-5 | TRBV5-1 | CASSLEGRGLIQETQYF | TGCGCCAGCAGCTTGGAGGGTCGTGGACTGATTCAAGAGACCCAGTACTTC
TRBD1 | - | TRBJ1-1 | TRBV12-3/TRBV12-4 | CASSSGQAKAFF | TGTGCCAGCAGTTCTGGACAGGCCAAAGCTTTCTTT
- | - | TRBJ1-2 | TRBV18 | CASSQGYNYGYTF | TGTGCCAGCTCGCAGGGATATAACTATGGCTACACCTTC
TRBD1 | - | TRBJ1-1 | TRBV30 | CAWSVWDRNTEAFF | TGTGCCTGGAGTGTCTGGGACAGAAACACTGAAGCTTTCTTT
- | - | TRBJ1-5 | TRBV5-6 | CASSLGRVGNQPQHF | TGTGCCAGCAGCTTGGGCAGGGTGGGCAATCAGCCCCAGCATTTT
- | - | TRBJ2-3 | TRBV3-1/TRBV3-2 | CASSQDRTTTDTQYF | TGTGCCAGCAGCCAAGACCGGACTACCACAGATACGCAGTATTTT
- | - | TRBJ2-1 | TRBV7-8 | CASSRRNEQFF | TGTGCCAGCAGCCGACGGAATGAGCAGTTCTTC
TRBD1 | - | TRBJ1-2 | TRBV19 | CASSARTGTGPNYGYTF | TGTGCCAGTAGTGCCCGGACAGGGACGGGGCCTAACTATGGCTACACCTTC
- | once | TRBJ2-5 | TRBV29-1 | CSATQGGETQYF | TGCAGCGCCACTCAGGGGGGAGAGACCCAGTACTTC
- | - | TRBJ1-6 | TRBV6-1 | CASSEGFDSPLHF | TGTGCCAGCAGTGAAGGGTTTGATTCACCCCTCCACTTT
- | - | TRBJ1-3 | TRBV4-1 | CASSPGTRFSGNTIYF | TGCGCCAGCAGCCCCGGAACTAGATTTTCTGGAAACACCATATATTTT
- | - | TRBJ2-7 | TRBV28 | CASSTVSYEQYF | TGTGCCAGCAGTACAGTATCCTACGAGCAGTACTTC
- | - | TRBJ2-1 | TRBV10-2 | CASKPQGSAYNEQFF | TGCGCCAGCAAACCCCAGGGTAGCGCCTACAATGAGCAGTTCTTC
- | - | TRBJ1-1 | TRBV5-1 | CASSLIPNGDTEAFF | TGCGCCAGCAGTTTAATCCCCAATGGGGACACTGAAGCTTTCTTT